A selection of T cell receptor beta chains follows, all from one sample in a study of Graves' ophthalmopathy and Graves' hyperthyroidism. MiXCR, applied by TCRdb to the multiplex PCR reads, yields one record per CDR3 protein. The sample lists a few hundred thousand distinct CDR3 sequences; 17% were seen once. The sequenced sample consisted of peripheral blood. These receptors were collected from an adult woman with stable Graves' hyperthyroidism. CDR3s include the opening cysteine and the closing phenylalanine or tryptophan. The D gene is left open where the match is weak. Not every row has a clone size; where given, it reads once, few, many or a size class.

d_gene	v_gene	j_gene	abundance	CDR3aa	CDR3nt
.	TRBV4-1	TRBJ1-2	many	CASSQAGKTGLSGGYTF	TGCGCCAGCAGCCAAGCTGGGAAAACGGGTCTCAGCGGAGGCTACACCTTC
.	TRBV12-3/TRBV12-4	TRBJ1-1	many	CASSPVGGEAFF	TGTGCCAGCAGTCCCGTTGGGGGGGAAGCTTTCTTT
.	TRBV28	TRBJ1-2	many	CASSIPDPNYGYTF	TGTGCCAGCAGTATACCGGACCCTAACTATGGCTACACCTTC
.	TRBV18	TRBJ1-1	.	CASSPNRVGTAEAFF	TGTGCCAGCTCACCTAACAGGGTTGGCACCGCTGAAGCTTTCTTT
.	TRBV12-3/TRBV12-4	TRBJ2-2	.	CASSLLPPDTGELFF	TGTGCCAGCAGTTTGTTACCCCCAGACACCGGGGAGCTGTTTTTT
.	TRBV6-2/TRBV6-3	TRBJ2-5	many	CASSYLREQGGQIKTQYF	TGTGCCAGCAGTTACTTGAGAGAGCAGGGAGGTCAAATAAAGACCCAGTACTTC
.	TRBV12-3/TRBV12-4	TRBJ1-5	few	CASTGGRDQPQHF	TGTGCCAGCACGGGGGGCCGTGATCAGCCCCAGCATTTT
TRBD2	TRBV29-1	TRBJ2-7	many	CSVELAADEQYF	TGCAGCGTTGAACTAGCGGCGGATGAGCAGTACTTC
.	TRBV6-1	TRBJ2-7	.	CASRGVAYEQYF	TGTGCCAGCAGGGGCGTTGCCTACGAGCAGTACTTC
TRBD2	TRBV10-1	TRBJ2-5	.	CASSEGSGSGQETQYF	TGCGCCAGCAGTGAGGGCAGCGGGAGCGGCCAAGAGACCCAGTACTTC
.	TRBV7-3	TRBJ1-5	many	CASSRRAGQPQHF	TGTGCCAGCAGCCGAAGGGCGGGGCAGCCCCAGCATTTT
TRBD1	TRBV20-1	TRBJ1-3	many	CSASRTGGNTIYF	TGCAGTGCTAGCAGGACAGGGGGAAACACCATATATTTT
.	TRBV5-6	TRBJ2-2	.	CASSLVSQKSGELFF	TGTGCCAGCAGCTTGGTTTCCCAAAAATCGGGGGAGCTGTTTTTT
.	TRBV28	TRBJ1-5	many	CASRVQGLFKPQHF	TGTGCCAGCAGGGTACAGGGATTGTTTAAGCCCCAGCATTTT
.	TRBV24-1	TRBJ2-5	many	CATSDADDRGGETQYF	TGTGCCACCAGTGATGCGGACGACCGGGGAGGAGAGACCCAGTACTTC
.	TRBV5-1	TRBJ2-7	many	CASSPEQDRTSYEQYF	TGCGCCAGCAGCCCAGAACAAGACAGAACCTCCTACGAGCAGTACTTC
.	TRBV19	TRBJ2-2	few	CASEDTNTGELFF	TGTGCCAGTGAGGACACGAACACCGGGGAGCTGTTTTTT
.	TRBV20-1	TRBJ2-7	many	CMGRRGSEQYF	TGCATGGGGCGGCGGGGCTCCGAGCAGTACTTC
.	TRBV28	TRBJ1-3	.	CASRTPSSGNTIYF	TGTGCCAGCAGGACCCCAAGCTCTGGAAACACCATATATTTT
.	TRBV10-3	TRBJ1-5	many	CAISESQSEEPQHF	TGTGCCATCAGTGAGTCACAATCCGAGGAGCCCCAGCATTTT
.	TRBV29-1	TRBJ1-1	many	CSVEGRGTNTEAFF	TGCAGCGTTGAAGGTCGGGGTACTAACACTGAAGCTTTCTTT
.	TRBV20-1	TRBJ1-1	many	CSAGKGVSEAFF	TGCAGTGCAGGAAAGGGGGTCTCTGAAGCTTTCTTT